This T cell receptor beta chain was obtained from a study of monozygotic twins with cystic fibrosis. Overall study: Three micrograms of fragmented DNA underwent approximately 15 PCR cycles for library preparation.

Study findings and constraints: No link emerged between shared CDR3 counts and age, concordance or severity. Clonality was generally low (median about 0.0095), higher in the most severe patients. V usage most resembled the co-twin in 13 of 16 pairs.

In regard to this clone: Its antigen is still unknown.

Assay used: immunoSEQ multiplex PCR; TCRdb lists only in-frame clones, some missing. This sample carries some 33,000 clones, over 80% of them seen once, and the ten largest clones take 0.19%. The trim removed 6 bases at V and 0 bases at J, leaving 5 bases unmatched. The length of the CDR3 is 15 residues. Germline CDR1 reads SEHNR; CDR2 reads FQNEAQ (reference sequence). The sample consisted of blood. The chain joins TRBV7-9 to TRBJ1-2; 9 bases agree with TRBD1. This clonotype was sampled from a boy aged 2 to 9 with cystic fibrosis. CDR3 DNA sequence: TGTGCCAGCAGTCAAAGGACAGGGGCTAACTATGGCTACACCTTC. As protein: CASSQRTGANYGYTF.